This entry features one T cell receptor (beta chain) sequence. Trimming pared 0 bases from V and 7 bases from J, leaving 10 bases between. Germline CDR1 LNHDA, CDR2 SQIVND (reference sequence). This CDR3 spans 15 amino acids. The sample is drawn from a study of T cells after yellow fever vaccination. As TCR cDNA was made by 5'RACE template switching, a universal primer site and UMIs were added. TCRdb called the 5' RACE reads again in MiXCR, with one record for every CDR3 protein. The sample lists about 350,000 distinct CDR3 sequences, about 8.3% seen once, with roughly 18% in the top ten. The receptor comes from a man younger than 35 who received the YFV17D yellow fever vaccine. The sequencing used PBMCs, collected roughly 47 days after the first yellow fever vaccination. This chain links TRBV19 with TRBJ1-6; D gene uncertain. CDR3 in DNA: TGTGCCAGTAGTATAGAATTACGTCGGAATTCACCCCTCCACTTT. Translation gives CASSIELRRNSPLHF.